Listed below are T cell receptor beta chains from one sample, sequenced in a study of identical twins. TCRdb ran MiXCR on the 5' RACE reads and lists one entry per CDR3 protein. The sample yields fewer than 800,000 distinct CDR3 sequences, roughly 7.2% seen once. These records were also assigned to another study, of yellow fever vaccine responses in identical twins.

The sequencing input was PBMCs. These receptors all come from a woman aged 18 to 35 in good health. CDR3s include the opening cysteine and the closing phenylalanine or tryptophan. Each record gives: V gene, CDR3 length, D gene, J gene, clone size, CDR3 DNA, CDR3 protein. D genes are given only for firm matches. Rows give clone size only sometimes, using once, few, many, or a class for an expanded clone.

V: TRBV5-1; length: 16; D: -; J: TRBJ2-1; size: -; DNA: TGCGCCAGCAGCACAGGGGACTTATACGCCTACAATGAGCAGTTCTTC; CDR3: CASSTGDLYAYNEQFF
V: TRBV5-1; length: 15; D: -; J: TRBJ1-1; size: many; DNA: TGCGCCAGCACCCGGGGGGCATCTGGAGACACTGAAGCTTTCTTT; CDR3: CASTRGASGDTEAFF
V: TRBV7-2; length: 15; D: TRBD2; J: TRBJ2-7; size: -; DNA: TGTGCCAGCAGCGCAGCGGGAGCAAGTTTGTACGAGCAGTACTTC; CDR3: CASSAAGASLYEQYF
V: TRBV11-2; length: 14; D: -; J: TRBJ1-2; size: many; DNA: TGTGCCAGCAGCCCGGGGGGGGCAGACTATGGCTACACCTTC; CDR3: CASSPGGADYGYTF
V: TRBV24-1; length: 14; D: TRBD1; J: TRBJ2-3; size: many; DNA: TGTGCCACCAGGAAAACAGGGGAGACAGATACGCAGTATTTT; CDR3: CATRKTGETDTQYF
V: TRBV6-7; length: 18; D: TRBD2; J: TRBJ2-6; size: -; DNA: TGTGCCTGCAGTTTGGTAGCGGGGGGGCAGTCTGGGGCCAACGTCCTGACTTTC; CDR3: CACSLVAGGQSGANVLTF
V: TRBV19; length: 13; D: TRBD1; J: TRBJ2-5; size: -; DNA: TGTGCCAGTACCCCTACAGGGGGAAAGACCCAGTACTTC; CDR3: CASTPTGGKTQYF
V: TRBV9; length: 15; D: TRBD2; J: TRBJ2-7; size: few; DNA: TGTGCCAGCAGCGTTAGCCCAGCGGGAGACTACGAGCAGTACTTC; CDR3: CASSVSPAGDYEQYF
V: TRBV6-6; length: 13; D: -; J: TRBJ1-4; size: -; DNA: TGTGCCAGCGGGGAGGGTTCTAATGAAAAACTGTTTTTT; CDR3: CASGEGSNEKLFF
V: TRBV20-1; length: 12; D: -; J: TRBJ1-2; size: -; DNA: TGCAGTGCTCCCCATGGGGGGCGCGGCTACACCTTC; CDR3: CSAPHGGRGYTF
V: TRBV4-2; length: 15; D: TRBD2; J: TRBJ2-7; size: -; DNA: TGTGCCTCAGGACTAGCGGACGATAAACTCTACGAGCAGTACTTC; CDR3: CASGLADDKLYEQYF
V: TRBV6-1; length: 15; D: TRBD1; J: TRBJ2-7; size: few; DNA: TGTGCCAGCAGTAAGTCCGGGACAGGAGACTACGAGCAGTACTTC; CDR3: CASSKSGTGDYEQYF
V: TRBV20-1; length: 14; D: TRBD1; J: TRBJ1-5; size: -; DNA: TGCAGTGCTGAAAAGACAGGGCCTGGGACGCCCCAGCATTTT; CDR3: CSAEKTGPGTPQHF
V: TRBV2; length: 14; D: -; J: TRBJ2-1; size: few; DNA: TGTGCCAGCAGTGCTCTACTAATTCTGGATGAGCAGTTCTTC; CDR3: CASSALLILDEQFF
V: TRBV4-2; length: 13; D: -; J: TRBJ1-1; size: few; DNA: TGTGCCAGCAGCCAAGCTCATAACACTGAAGCTTTCTTT; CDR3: CASSQAHNTEAFF
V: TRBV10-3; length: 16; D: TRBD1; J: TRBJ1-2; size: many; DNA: TGTGCCATCAGTGAAGCCGGGACAGGGATTAACTATGGCTACACCTTC; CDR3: CAISEAGTGINYGYTF
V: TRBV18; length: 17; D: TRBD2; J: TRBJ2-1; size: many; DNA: TGTGCCAGCTCACCACCTGCCGGGACTAGACAACAGAATGAGCAGTTCTTC; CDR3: CASSPPAGTRQQNEQFF
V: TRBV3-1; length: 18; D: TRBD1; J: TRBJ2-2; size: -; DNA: TGTGCCAGCAGCCAAGTCTCCAGGGGGCGCGAGGGCACCGGGGAGCTGTTTTTT; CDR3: CASSQVSRGREGTGELFF